This is a list of T cell receptor beta chains from one sample in a study of PD-1 blockade in classical Hodgkin lymphoma. Measured with immunoSEQ multiplex PCR; TCRdb has only the in-frame clones, and not every one. The data show over 20,000 clones, about 70% seen once. This specimen was peripheral blood mononuclear cells (PBMCs), taken before the fourth cycle of nivolumab. The receptor source for this set is a human donor with classical Hodgkin lymphoma. CDR3s include the opening cysteine and the closing phenylalanine or tryptophan. Fields, in order: CDR3 length, clone size, J gene, D gene, V gene, CDR3 DNA, CDR3 protein. A D gene is named only where the DNA matches it firmly. Clone size is stated in some rows and not others, as once, few, many or a class when expanded.

14,-,TRBJ2-7,-,TRBV4-3,TGCGCCAGCAGCTTCAGTGGCCCCCGGGACGAGCAGTACTTC,CASSFSGPRDEQYF
13,-,TRBJ2-5,TRBD1,TRBV28,TGTGCCAGCAAGACAGGGGGCGCAGAGACCCAGTACTTC,CASKTGGAETQYF
16,-,TRBJ1-5,-,TRBV15,TGTGCCACCAGCCCCACCACCTGGGGGTTGGAACAGCCCCAGCATTTT,CATSPTTWGLEQPQHF
18,-,TRBJ1-6,-,TRBV4-3,TGCGCCAGCAGCCAAGAAGGGACCACTTTGGGCAATAATTCACCCCTCCACTTT,CASSQEGTTLGNNSPLHF
13,few,TRBJ2-5,TRBD2,TRBV5-4,TGTGCCAGCAGTTCGGCCGGGGGGGAGACCCAGTACTTC,CASSSAGGETQYF
16,-,TRBJ1-3,-,TRBV7-8,TGTGCCAGCAGCCCCCTTAGGGCACCGTCTGGAAACACCATATATTTT,CASSPLRAPSGNTIYF
14,-,TRBJ1-1,-,TRBV18,TGTGCCAGCTCTCTGTGGGGGGCGCGTACTGAAGCTTTCTTT,CASSLWGARTEAFF
13,-,TRBJ1-2,-,TRBV18,TGTGCCAGCTCACCACGGCAACTCTATGGCTACACCTTC,CASSPRQLYGYTF
16,-,TRBJ1-6,TRBD1,TRBV11-3,TGTGCCAGCAGCTCCTCGGACAGGGGGCCCCGGTCACCCCTCCACTTT,CASSSSDRGPRSPLHF
15,-,TRBJ2-1,-,TRBV11-2,TGTGCCAGCAGCTTAGATATCGGGGAGTGGAATGAGCAGTTCTTC,CASSLDIGEWNEQFF
13,-,TRBJ1-2,-,TRBV12-2,TGTGCAAGTCGCCCCCGGGGAACCGATGGCTACACCTTC,CASRPRGTDGYTF
16,-,TRBJ1-2,-,TRBV6-5,TGTGCCAGCAGTTTAAGCCACAGGAGTCTGGGCTCTGGCTACACCTTC,CASSLSHRSLGSGYTF
14,-,TRBJ2-7,-,TRBV14,TGTGCCAGCAGCCCCCTGGAGCGATCCTACGAGCAGTACTTC,CASSPLERSYEQYF
16,-,TRBJ2-7,TRBD1,TRBV5-5,TGTGCCAGCAGCTTACGACAGGGGTTTAGAACCTACGAGCAGTACTTC,CASSLRQGFRTYEQYF
14,-,TRBJ1-1,-,TRBV30,TGTGCCTCCACCCTGGGGCATATAAACACTGAAGCTTTCTTT,CASTLGHINTEAFF
16,-,TRBJ1-3,-,TRBV19,TGTGCCAGTAGTATAGGAGTGGGGAGCTCTGGAAACACCATATATTTT,CASSIGVGSSGNTIYF
14,-,TRBJ1-2,-,TRBV4-1,TGCGCCAGCAGCCAAGATCAGGGTTTCTATGGCTACACCTTC,CASSQDQGFYGYTF
14,-,TRBJ2-5,-,TRBV5-1,TGCGCCAGCAGCTTGGCGACAGGAGTGGAGACCCAGTACTTC,CASSLATGVETQYF
15,-,TRBJ2-3,TRBD1,TRBV6-6,TGTGCCAGCAGTTCGACAGGGGGTCCCACAGATACGCAGTATTTT,CASSSTGGPTDTQYF
17,once,TRBJ2-1,TRBD2,TRBV19,TGTGCCAGTAGTATAGACCCCCCTAGCGGGGGGCTTAGTGAGCAGTTCTTC,CASSIDPPSGGLSEQFF
16,-,TRBJ2-4,TRBD1,TRBV4-1,TGCGCCAGCAGCCAAGAGGGCAGGGGGCCTAAAAACATTCAGTACTTC,CASSQEGRGPKNIQYF
16,once,TRBJ2-1,TRBD2,TRBV4-2,TGTGCCAGCAGCCAAGAAGATAGCGGGGGGGCTAATGAGCAGTTCTTC,CASSQEDSGGANEQFF
13,few,TRBJ2-1,TRBD2,TRBV7-9,TGTGCCAGCAGCTTAACTAGCGTCGATGAGCAGTTCTTC,CASSLTSVDEQFF
12,-,TRBJ2-3,-,TRBV5-4,TGTGCCAGCAGCCTACTCACAGATACGCAGTATTTT,CASSLLTDTQYF
15,few,TRBJ1-6,TRBD1,TRBV6-6,TGTGCCAGCAGGGGGACAGTGAGGTACGATTCACCCCTCCACTTT,CASRGTVRYDSPLHF
13,-,TRBJ2-1,-,TRBV4-3,TGCGCCAGCAGCCAAGATTTTTACAATGAGCAGTTCTTC,CASSQDFYNEQFF
14,-,TRBJ2-7,-,TRBV18,TGTGCCAGCTCACCATCCACAGACTCCTACGAGCAGTACTTC,CASSPSTDSYEQYF
14,few,TRBJ1-2,-,TRBV7-6,TGTGCCAGCAGCCCCCGCGGGGCCAACTATGGCTACACCTTC,CASSPRGANYGYTF
15,once,TRBJ2-2,-,TRBV18,TGTGCCAGCTCACCCGCTGCTAGGAACACCGGGGAGCTGTTTTTT,CASSPAARNTGELFF
14,-,TRBJ1-5,-,TRBV6-6,TGTGCCAGCAGGGGGGAGAATAGCAATCAGCCCCAGCATTTT,CASRGENSNQPQHF
13,-,TRBJ1-1,-,TRBV4-1,TGCGCCAGCAGCCAAGTCTTCGACACTGAAGCTTTCTTT,CASSQVFDTEAFF
13,-,TRBJ1-1,-,TRBV11-2,TGTGCCAGCCGCCTTGGGAGTGGGGTAGGAGCTTTCTTT,CASRLGSGVGAFF
14,few,TRBJ1-1,-,TRBV5-4,TGTGCCAGCAGCAGATCGACAGCGAACACTGAAGCTTTCTTT,CASSRSTANTEAFF
17,-,TRBJ1-5,-,TRBV19,TGTGCCAGTAGTATGGCGATCCTTTTTTTTAGCAATCAGCCCCAGCATTTT,CASSMAILFFSNQPQHF
13,few,TRBJ1-1,-,TRBV19,TGTGCCAGTAGTATTGGTACTAACACTGAAGCTTTCTTT,CASSIGTNTEAFF
11,-,TRBJ1-2,-,TRBV6-1,TGTGCCAGCATTCAGAATAATGGCTACACCTTC,CASIQNNGYTF
13,once,TRBJ2-7,-,TRBV7-2,TGTGCCAGCAGCAAAAGCACAGGGCTCGAGCAGTACTTC,CASSKSTGLEQYF
18,once,TRBJ2-6,-,TRBV27,TGTGCCAGCAGTACCCCAGCGGCAGCTTACGCTGGGGCCAACGTCCTGACTTTC,CASSTPAAAYAGANVLTF
15,-,TRBJ1-2,-,TRBV5-5,TGTGCCAGCAGCCGGTCACCGGGTCCTCAAGGAGGCTACACCTTC,CASSRSPGPQGGYTF
15,many,TRBJ2-4,-,TRBV18,TGTGCCAGCTCCCTACAGGGAGGGGTCAAAAACATTCAGTACTTC,CASSLQGGVKNIQYF
15,once,TRBJ2-5,TRBD1,TRBV30,TGTGCCTGGAGTGGGGGACAGGGGATTAGAGAGACCCAGTACTTC,CAWSGGQGIRETQYF
14,-,TRBJ2-1,TRBD1,TRBV19,TGTGCCAGTAGTATAGGCCGGGACAGGGTAAGAAAGTTCTTC,CASSIGRDRVRKFF
13,-,TRBJ2-7,-,TRBV6-5,TGTGCCAGCAGACTTACACTCACCTACGAGCAGTACTTC,CASRLTLTYEQYF
16,-,TRBJ2-5,TRBD1,TRBV19,TGTGCCAGTAGTATAGGGACAGGGGTAACCCAAGAGACCCAGTACTTC,CASSIGTGVTQETQYF
11,-,TRBJ2-2,-,TRBV7-9,TGTGCCAGCAGTGACACCGGGGAGCTGTTTTTT,CASSDTGELFF
16,medium-sized,TRBJ1-2,TRBD1,TRBV28,TGTGCCAGCACGGAATACGCCGACAGGGCTAACTATGGCTACACCTTC,CASTEYADRANYGYTF
14,-,TRBJ1-4,-,TRBV10-2,TGCGCCAGCAGTGATTACACAGTAGATGAAAAACTGTTTTTT,CASSDYTVDEKLFF
11,few,TRBJ2-1,-,TRBV6-5,TGTGCCAGCAGTTTGGTTGGTGAGCAGTTCTTC,CASSLVGEQFF
16,-,TRBJ2-2,TRBD2,TRBV11-3,TGTGCCAGCAGCTTAGGCGGGGGATTGTATACCGGGGAGCTGTTTTTT,CASSLGGGLYTGELFF
14,few,TRBJ2-3,TRBD2,TRBV27,TGTGCCAGCAGTTTCCCGGGACTAGCAGATACGCAGTATTTT,CASSFPGLADTQYF
15,-,TRBJ2-3,TRBD2,TRBV2,TGTGCCAGCAGTGTTGTAGCGGGGGGGCGAGATACGCAGTATTTT,CASSVVAGGRDTQYF
12,-,TRBJ2-2,-,TRBV4-1,TGCGCCAGCAGCCAAGGAACCGGGGAGCTGTTTTTT,CASSQGTGELFF
15,few,TRBJ2-3,-,TRBV4-1,TGCGCCAGCAGCCAAGATGGACAGAACACAGATACGCAGTATTTT,CASSQDGQNTDTQYF
14,-,TRBJ1-6,-,TRBV27,TGTGCCAGCAGGGGGGAAACCTATAATTCACCCCTCCACTTT,CASRGETYNSPLHF
14,few,TRBJ2-4,-,TRBV6-5,TGTGCCAGCAGTTACTCAAAAGCCAAAAACATTCAGTACTTC,CASSYSKAKNIQYF
15,-,TRBJ2-3,TRBD2,TRBV11-2,TGTGCCAGCAGCTTGCTAGCGGGGGGCACAGATACGCAGTATTTT,CASSLLAGGTDTQYF
15,-,TRBJ1-4,-,TRBV7-6,TGTGCCAGCAGCTTAGTGTCGGCGGGAGGGGAAAAACTGTTTTTT,CASSLVSAGGEKLFF
13,-,TRBJ2-2,-,TRBV6-1,TGTGCCATTCATTGGACGCACACCGGGGAGCTGTTTTTT,CAIHWTHTGELFF
15,once,TRBJ1-6,TRBD1,TRBV2,TGTGCCAGCAGTGAGCAGGGGGCGGAAAATTCACCCCTCCACTTT,CASSEQGAENSPLHF
14,-,TRBJ1-5,-,TRBV18,TGTGCCAGCTCACCTACCGGGGAGGGACAAGCCCAGCATTTT,CASSPTGEGQAQHF